This paragraph reports one TCR beta chain. This specimen comes from a study of blood T cell repertoires in COVID-19. Study overall: Both acute and convalescent COVID-19 samples were obtained from the United States, Italy and Spain.

Original handling: Estimated nucleated cell counts came from reference gene primer amplification. The repertoire was sequenced with immunoSEQ multiplex PCR; TCRdb's copy has only in-frame clones and lacks some. For V, J and clone size, that table is used; D and trimming come from the DNA. The sample lists roughly 72,000 clones; under 90% were seen once. Trimming removed 2 bases at V and 1 base at J, with 9 bases between. Per germline, CDR1 SGHTA and CDR2 FQGNSA. The CDR3 has 15 amino acids. The V gene is TRBV7-2, the J gene TRBJ1-3; D gene uncertain. This TCR was recovered from a man aged 65 to 79 who had recovered from COVID-19. Sequencing input: peripheral blood. DNA for the CDR3: TGTGCCAGCAGCTTAAACCGGGGATCTGGAAACACCATATATTTT. Translating gives CASSLNRGSGNTIYF.